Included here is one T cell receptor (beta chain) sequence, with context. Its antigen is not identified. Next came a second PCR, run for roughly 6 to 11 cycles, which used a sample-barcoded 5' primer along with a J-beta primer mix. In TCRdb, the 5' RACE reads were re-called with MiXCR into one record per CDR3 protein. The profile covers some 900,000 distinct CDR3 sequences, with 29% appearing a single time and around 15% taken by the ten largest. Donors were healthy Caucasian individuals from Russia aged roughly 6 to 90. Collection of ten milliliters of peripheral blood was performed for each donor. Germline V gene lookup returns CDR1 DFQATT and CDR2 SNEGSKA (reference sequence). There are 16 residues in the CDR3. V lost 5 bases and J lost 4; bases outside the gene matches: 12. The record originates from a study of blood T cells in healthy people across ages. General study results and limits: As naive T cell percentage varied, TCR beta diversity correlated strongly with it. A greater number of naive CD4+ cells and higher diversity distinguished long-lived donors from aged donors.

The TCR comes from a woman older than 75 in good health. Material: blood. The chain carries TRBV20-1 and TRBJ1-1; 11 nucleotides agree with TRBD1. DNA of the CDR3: TGCAGTGCTGTCTCCGGGACAGGGGGGAAGGGCACTGAAGCTTTCTTT. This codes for CSAVSGTGGKGTEAFF.